The clone carrying this T cell receptor beta chain was seen once. This sample is drawn from a study of shared clonotypes between healthy human individuals. Terminally differentiated effector memory CD45RA+ cells were left out of the naive CD8 fraction, which was CD45RO-negative and positively selected for CCR7. The CDR3 loop spans 15 amino acids. Trimming left V 6 bases short and J 5 bases short, with 17 bases between. In germline, CDR1 is MNHEY, CDR2 SMNVEV (reference sequence). TCRdb keeps only in-frame clones here, not all; method: immunoSEQ multiplex PCR. Altogether roughly 1,800,000 clones are present, less than 95% being singletons, with the ten largest covering 1% to 1.5%.

This receptor was taken from a man younger than 35 in good health. The sequencing sample was made of naive CD8+ T cells sorted from blood. This rearrangement joins TRBV27 to TRBJ2-1; D uncertain. CDR3 amino acids: CASSNKQRIDNEQFF. In DNA form, the CDR3 reads TGTGCCAGCAGCAACAAACAACGGATTGACAATGAGCAGTTCTTC.